The entry below gives a single T cell receptor beta chain sequence along with its context. No antigen is known for it. No much larger clone exists at a distance of one base, and base qualities are not known. Trimming accounts for 5 bases at V and 2 bases at J, while the number of junction bases matched to no gene is 12. In the germline V gene (reference sequence), CDR1 corresponds to SEHNR and CDR2 to FQNEAQ. Its CDR3 holds 17 amino acids, cysteine through phenylalanine. The sequence is cut down to CDR3 DNA, 51 bases in frame from base 1. Interpreted using the paper, the time point label stands for: time of PML onset. The treatment or condition label here, explained by the study, means: on natalizumab therapy at sampling. PML diagnosis was based on clinical and MRI findings and was confirmed by detection of JC virus DNA in cerebrospinal fluid. Among the natalizumab-treated patients, PML showed up after anywhere between about 16 and 60 months of natalizumab therapy. Every listed patient had received interferon beta before, and every PML patient was female. At the time of PML onset, T3 blood samples were collected. Ficoll-Hypaque density gradient centrifugation was used to isolate peripheral blood mononuclear cells.

This sample was included in a study of multiple sclerosis patients with progressive multifocal leukoencephalopathy (dated by TCRdb to between 2018 and 2021). In terms of the full investigation: Peripheral T and B cells were examined in MS patients who went on to develop PML (4 under natalizumab, 1 after alemtuzumab) as well as in treated patients who did not. From before therapy, through 6 and 12 months, up to PML onset, two natalizumab-treated patients who later developed PML were tracked longitudinally. The study was designed to detect JC virus-specific or public T-cell expansions arising at the time of PML onset.

The immunoSEQ two-step multiplex PCR at survey-level depth was used to amplify TRB CDR3 regions from genomic DNA. Each PCR was spiked with synthetic inline TR CDR3 controls spanning all V-J pairings to estimate template counts and remove amplification bias. Reads were processed so that amplification and sequencing bias were reduced, and quantification was performed against synthetic TR CDR3 analogs. The source study handled its data this way. Raw data were processed in ImmunoSEQ Analyzer, removing out-of-frame sequences and CDR3s with stop codons, and genes were named by IMGT nomenclature. Repertoire diversity was summarized as normalized Shannon entropy, defined as 1 minus Pielou's evenness. TRB sequences were treated as identical only when sharing V gene, J gene and CDR3. Public PML clonotypes were CDR3s shared by two or more PML-onset samples but absent earlier, in controls, and in public databases. Positional CDR3 amino acid composition was analyzed in Skylign with the observed count method. In TCRdb, the immuneACCESS table is reduced to in-frame sequences with V and J assigned. These tables do not hold every clone; where another copy was compared, an unresolved V gene accounts for under half, and the others remain unexplained. That table is the source of V, J and clone size, and D and trimming were worked out from the DNA. Counted in this sample were over 25,000 clones; roughly 87% of them appeared once. The ten largest clones add up to 3% to 3.5% of the sample.

Summary of the overall study and its limitations: When PML developed, neither common TRBV or TRBJ gene usage nor preferential TRBV-TRBJ pairings were detected. Most PML patients had lower normalized Shannon entropy, suggesting less diverse TRB repertoires, while values in the natalizumab-treated controls sat near 1. Because the cohort was small and descriptive, it remained unclear whether the findings reflect JC virus infection or general immunocompromise. The analysis covered only peripheral blood, although cerebrospinal fluid or brain lymphocytes might be more informative for natalizumab-associated PML. TRB clones with frequency above 0.5% were observed only in PML patients, but the clones expanded at PML onset were found to be already present before and during natalizumab therapy.

The TCR originated in a human donor with progressive multifocal leukoencephalopathy. The sample consisted of PBMCs, taken from a patient treated with natalizumab. This chain is built from TRBV7-9 and TRBJ2-7; TRBD2 fits 10 bases in the junction. The DNA sequence is TGTGCCAGCAGCCCCCGGGGGGGAGCGGGAGGGCCCTACGAGCAGTACTTC. Its protein reads: CASSPRGGAGGPYEQYF.